This TCR beta chain is drawn from a study of blood T cell repertoires in COVID-19. Study-level background: Sample material is recorded as cDNA or gDNA derived from T cells, B-cell-depleted T cells, or PBMCs.

The data were produced by immunoSEQ multiplex PCR, yet TCRdb's version contains in-frame clones alone and is incomplete. Of 250,000 to 350,000 clones detected, more than 70% appear once; the ten largest clones hold roughly 5.2%. This TCR was sampled from a young woman who had recovered from COVID-19. Sequenced material: PBMCs or T cells enriched from blood (not recorded which).

CDR3 nucleotides: TGTGCCAGCAGCCGTGAGGCGGGGGTCGGAGAGACCCAGTACTTC. Translation: CASSREAGVGETQYF. This rearrangement joins TRBV7-9 to TRBJ2-5, with 7 bases identical to TRBD2. The CDR3 sequence is 15 residues long. With V trimmed by 5 bases and J by 4 bases, 10 bases remained unmatched. Germline loops: CDR1 SEHNR, CDR2 FQNEAQ (reference sequence).